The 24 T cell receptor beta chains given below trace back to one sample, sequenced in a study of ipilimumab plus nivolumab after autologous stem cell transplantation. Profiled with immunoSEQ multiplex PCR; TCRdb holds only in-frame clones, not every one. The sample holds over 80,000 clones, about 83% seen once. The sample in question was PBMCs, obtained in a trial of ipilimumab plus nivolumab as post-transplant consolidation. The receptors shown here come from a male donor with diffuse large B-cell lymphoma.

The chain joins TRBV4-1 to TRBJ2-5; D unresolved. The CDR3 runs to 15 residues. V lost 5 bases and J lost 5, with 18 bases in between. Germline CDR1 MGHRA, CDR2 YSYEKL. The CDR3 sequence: CASSNRGRLGETQYF. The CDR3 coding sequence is TGCGCCAGCAGCAACCGCGGAAGACTGGGGGAGACCCAGTACTTC.

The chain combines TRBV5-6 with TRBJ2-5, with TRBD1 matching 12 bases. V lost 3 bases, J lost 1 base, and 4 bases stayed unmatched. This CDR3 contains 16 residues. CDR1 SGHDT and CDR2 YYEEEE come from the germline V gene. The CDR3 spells CASSSGTGGFQETQYF. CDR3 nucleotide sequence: TGTGCCAGCAGCTCAGGGACAGGGGGCTTCCAAGAGACCCAGTACTTC.

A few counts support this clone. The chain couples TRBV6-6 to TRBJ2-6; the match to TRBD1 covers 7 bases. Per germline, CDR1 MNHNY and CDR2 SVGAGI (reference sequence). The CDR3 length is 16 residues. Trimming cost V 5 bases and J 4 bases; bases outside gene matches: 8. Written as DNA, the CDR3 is TGTGCCAGCAGTATTCGACAGGGCGAGGGGGCCAACGTCCTGACTTTC. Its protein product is CASSIRQGEGANVLTF.

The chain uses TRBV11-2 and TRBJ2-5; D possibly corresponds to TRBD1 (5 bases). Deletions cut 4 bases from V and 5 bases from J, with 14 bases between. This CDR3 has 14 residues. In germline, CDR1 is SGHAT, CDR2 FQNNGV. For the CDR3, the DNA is TGTGCCAGCAGCTCAATCAGGGTGGGGGAGACCCAGTACTTC. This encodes CASSSIRVGETQYF.

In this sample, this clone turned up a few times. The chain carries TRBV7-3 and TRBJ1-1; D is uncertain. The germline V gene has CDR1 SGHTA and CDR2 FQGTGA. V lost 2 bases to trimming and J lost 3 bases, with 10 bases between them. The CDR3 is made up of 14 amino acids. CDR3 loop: CASSLDFGHTEAFF. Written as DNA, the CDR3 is TGTGCCAGCAGCTTAGATTTCGGACACACTGAAGCTTTCTTT.

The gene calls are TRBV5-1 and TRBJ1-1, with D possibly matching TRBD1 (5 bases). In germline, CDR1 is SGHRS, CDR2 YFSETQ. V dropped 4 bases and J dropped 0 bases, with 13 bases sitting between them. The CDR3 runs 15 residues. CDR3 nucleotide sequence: TGCGCCAGCAGCATATCGACAGCCATGAACACTGAAGCTTTCTTT. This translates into CASSISTAMNTEAFF.

This CDR3 is CVSGRIWADDYNYGYTF. The CDR3 DNA reads TGTGTCAGCGGGCGGATATGGGCGGACGACTATAACTATGGCTACACCTTC. The chain carries TRBV7-5 and TRBJ1-2. TRBV7-5 is listed as a pseudogene. The CDR3 length is 17 residues.

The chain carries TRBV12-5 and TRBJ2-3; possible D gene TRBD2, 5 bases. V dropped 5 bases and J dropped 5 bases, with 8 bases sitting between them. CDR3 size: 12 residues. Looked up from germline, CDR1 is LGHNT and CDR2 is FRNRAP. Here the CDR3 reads CASGSGGDTQYF. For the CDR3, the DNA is TGTGCTAGTGGTAGTGGAGGAGATACGCAGTATTTT.

The chain's CDR3 is CASSPRGDRAYEQYF. In DNA form, the CDR3 reads TGTGCCAGCAGTCCCCGGGGGGACCGAGCCTACGAGCAGTACTTC. This rearrangement joins TRBV6-6 to TRBJ2-7, with 7 bases lining up with TRBD2. Germline loops: CDR1 MNHNY, CDR2 SVGAGI (reference sequence). V shed 5 bases, J shed 2 bases, and the junction held 9 bases outside the gene matches. The CDR3 spans 15 residues.

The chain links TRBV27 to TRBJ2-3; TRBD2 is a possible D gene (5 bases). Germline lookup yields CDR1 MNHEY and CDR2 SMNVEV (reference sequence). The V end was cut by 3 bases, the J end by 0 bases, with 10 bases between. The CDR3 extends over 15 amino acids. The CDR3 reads CASSFRRTSTDTQYF. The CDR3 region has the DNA TGTGCCAGCAGTTTCCGGAGGACTAGCACAGATACGCAGTATTTT.

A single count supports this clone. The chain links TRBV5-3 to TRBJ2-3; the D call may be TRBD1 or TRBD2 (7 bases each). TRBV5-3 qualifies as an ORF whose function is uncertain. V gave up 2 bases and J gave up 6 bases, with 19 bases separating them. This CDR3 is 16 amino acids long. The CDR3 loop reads CARSFRGGELSDTQYF. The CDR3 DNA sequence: TGTGCCAGAAGCTTCAGGGGGGGAGAACTTTCGGATACGCAGTATTTT.

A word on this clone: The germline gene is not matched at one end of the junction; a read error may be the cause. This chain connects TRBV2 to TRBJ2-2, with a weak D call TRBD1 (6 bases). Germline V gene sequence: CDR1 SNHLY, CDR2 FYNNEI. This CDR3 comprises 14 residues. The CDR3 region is CAGSPQGGTGELFF. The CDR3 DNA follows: TGTGCCGGCAGTCCACAAGGGGGTACCGGGGAGCTGTTTTTT.

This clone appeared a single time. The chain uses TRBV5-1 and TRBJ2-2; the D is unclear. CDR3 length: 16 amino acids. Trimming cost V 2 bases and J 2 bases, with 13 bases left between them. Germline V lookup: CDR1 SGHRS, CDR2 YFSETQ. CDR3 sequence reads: CASSFGPISNTGELFF. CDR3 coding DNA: TGCGCCAGCAGCTTTGGACCCATATCTAACACCGGGGAGCTGTTTTTT.

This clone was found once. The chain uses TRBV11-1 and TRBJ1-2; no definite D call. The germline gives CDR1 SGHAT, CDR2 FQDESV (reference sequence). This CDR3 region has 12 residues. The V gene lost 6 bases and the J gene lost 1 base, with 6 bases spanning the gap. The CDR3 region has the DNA TGTGCCAGCAGTCAGAGTAACTATGGCTACACCTTC. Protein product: CASSQSNYGYTF.

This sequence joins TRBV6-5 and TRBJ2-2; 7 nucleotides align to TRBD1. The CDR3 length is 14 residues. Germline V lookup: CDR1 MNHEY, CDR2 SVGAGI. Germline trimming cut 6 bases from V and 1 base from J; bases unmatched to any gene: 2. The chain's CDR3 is CASSRTGNTGELFF. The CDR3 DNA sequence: TGTGCCAGCAGCCGGACAGGGAACACCGGGGAGCTGTTTTTT.

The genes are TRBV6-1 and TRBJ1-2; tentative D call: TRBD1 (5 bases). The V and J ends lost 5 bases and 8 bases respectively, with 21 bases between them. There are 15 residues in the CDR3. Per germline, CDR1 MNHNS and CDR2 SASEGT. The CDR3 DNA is TGTGCCAGCAGTAGCCGACGGGGACCGAGGGGAGGCTACACCTTC. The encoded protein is CASSSRRGPRGGYTF.

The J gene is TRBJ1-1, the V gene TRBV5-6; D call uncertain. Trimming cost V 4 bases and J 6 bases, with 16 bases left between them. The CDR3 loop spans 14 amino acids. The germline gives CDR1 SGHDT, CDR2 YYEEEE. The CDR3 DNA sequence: TGTGCCAGCAGCGTACTAAGTCAGGCCTCTGAAGCTTTCTTT. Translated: CASSVLSQASEAFF.

CDR3 region: CATSYHPNGNTEAFF. CDR3 nucleotides: TGTGCCACCAGTTACCACCCGAACGGGAACACTGAAGCTTTCTTT. The rearrangement joins TRBV15 to TRBJ1-1; D not resolved. The germline V and J ends were trimmed by 6 bases and 1 base, with 15 bases remaining between them. The V gene's germline CDR1 is LNHNV and CDR2 YYDKDF (reference sequence). The CDR3 has 15 amino acids.

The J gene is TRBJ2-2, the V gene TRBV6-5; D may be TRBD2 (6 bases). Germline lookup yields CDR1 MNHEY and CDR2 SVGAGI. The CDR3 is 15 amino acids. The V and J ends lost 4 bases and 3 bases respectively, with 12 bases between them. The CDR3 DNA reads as TGTGCCAGCAGTTCGGGCAGGGAGGACACCGGGGAGCTGTTTTTT. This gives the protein CASSSGREDTGELFF.

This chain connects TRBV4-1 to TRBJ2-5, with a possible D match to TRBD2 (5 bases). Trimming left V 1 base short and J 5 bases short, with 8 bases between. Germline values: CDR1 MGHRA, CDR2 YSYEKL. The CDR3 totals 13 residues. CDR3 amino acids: CASSQAGVETQYF. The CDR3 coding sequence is TGCGCCAGCAGCCAAGCCGGGGTGGAGACCCAGTACTTC.

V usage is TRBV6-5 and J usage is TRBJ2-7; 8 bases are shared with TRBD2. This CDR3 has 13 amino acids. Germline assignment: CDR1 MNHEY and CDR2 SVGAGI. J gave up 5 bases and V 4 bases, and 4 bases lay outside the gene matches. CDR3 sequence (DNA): TGTGCCAGCAGTTCCCGGGGGGGAGACGAGCAGTACTTC. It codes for CASSSRGGDEQYF.

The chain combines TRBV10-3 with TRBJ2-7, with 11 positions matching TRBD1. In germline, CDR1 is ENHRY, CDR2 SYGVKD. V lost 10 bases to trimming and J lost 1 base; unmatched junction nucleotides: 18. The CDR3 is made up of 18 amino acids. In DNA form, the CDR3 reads TGTGCCACCGCATCCGGGACAGGGGGTGCTAAAGGATCCTACGAGCAGTACTTC. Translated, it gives CATASGTGGAKGSYEQYF.

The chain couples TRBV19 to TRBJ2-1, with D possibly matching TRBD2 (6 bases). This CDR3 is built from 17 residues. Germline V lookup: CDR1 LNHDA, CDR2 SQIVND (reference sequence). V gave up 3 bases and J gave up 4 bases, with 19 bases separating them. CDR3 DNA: TGTGCCAGTAGTATCACAGCCGGGACTCGGATTTACAATGAGCAGTTCTTC. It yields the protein CASSITAGTRIYNEQFF.

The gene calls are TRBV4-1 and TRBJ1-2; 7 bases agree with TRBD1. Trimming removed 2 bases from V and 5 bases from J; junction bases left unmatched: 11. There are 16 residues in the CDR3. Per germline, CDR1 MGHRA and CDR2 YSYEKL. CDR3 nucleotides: TGCGCCAGCAGCCAAAAGACAGGGATTAAGGTATATGGCTACACCTTC. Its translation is CASSQKTGIKVYGYTF.